These 24 T cell receptor beta chains originate from one sample sequenced in a study of T cell responses to AZD1222 COVID-19 vaccine. Measured with immunoSEQ multiplex PCR; TCRdb has only the in-frame clones, and not every one. The sample gives more than 95,000 clones, 85% to 95% of which show up once; around 5% is in the top ten. The source was peripheral blood, collected on day 0 of AZD1222 vaccination. The origin of the receptors is an adult in good health.

The count of this clone is one. The chain joins TRBV5-1 to TRBJ2-1; 8 bases match TRBD2. CDR1 is SGHRS, CDR2 YFSETQ, per germline. The CDR3 runs 16 residues. V lost 4 bases, J lost 5 bases, and 11 bases stayed unmatched. CDR3 sequence: CASSVAPGLDNNEQFF. The CDR3 nucleotides read TGCGCCAGCAGCGTGGCGCCGGGACTAGATAACAATGAGCAGTTCTTC.

The count of this clone is one. The chain carries TRBV9 and TRBJ2-3; D gene unclear. Germline V CDR1 and CDR2: SGDLS, YYNGEE. The CDR3 extends over 12 amino acids. V was shortened by 4 bases and J by 5 bases, with 8 bases between the two germline ends. CDR3 nucleotide sequence: TGTGCCAGCAGCCCCGGGCAAGATACGCAGTATTTT. As protein: CASSPGQDTQYF. The full variable domain, its missing parts supplied by reference TRBV9 and TRBJ2-3, is DSGVTQTPKHLITATGQRVTLRCSPRSGDLSVYWYQQSLDQGLQFLIQYYNGEERAKGNILERFSAQQFPDLHSELNLSSLELGDSALYFCASSPGQDTQYFGPGTRLTVL.

A single count supports this clone. This rearrangement joins TRBV4-2 to TRBJ2-1, with a tentative D call TRBD2 (6 bases). Between the trimmed V and J ends, which lost 4 bases and 10 bases, there was a span of 11 bases. CDR1 and CDR2 from the germline V gene are LGHNA and YNFKEQ. The CDR3 runs to 12 residues. CDR3 DNA sequence: TGTGCCAGCAGCCTAATACGGGAGGAGCAGTTCTTC. It is translated as CASSLIREEQFF.

The chain is built from TRBV3-1 (or the pseudogene TRBV3-2) and TRBJ2-1; possible D gene TRBD2, 6 bases. Germline V gene lookup returns CDR1 LGHDT and CDR2 YNNKEL (reference sequence). V was cut by 4 bases and J by 3 bases, with 13 bases left in between. The CDR3 covers 15 residues. The CDR3 loop is CASSPRTINYNEQFF. The CDR3 DNA reads as TGTGCCAGCAGCCCCCGGACTATCAACTACAATGAGCAGTTCTTC.

The chain is built from TRBV6-5 and TRBJ1-2; D may be TRBD1 (6 bases). Looked up from germline, CDR1 is MNHEY and CDR2 is SVGAGI. With 6 bases removed from V and 8 bases from J, the gap between germline ends came to 13 bases. There are 12 residues in the CDR3. In nucleotides, the CDR3 is TGTGCCAGCAGCGGGGACACTGCGGGCTACACCTTC. Translated: CASSGDTAGYTF.

This chain joins TRBV10-3 and TRBJ2-3, with 7 nucleotides matching TRBD2. The J segment lost 1 base and the V segment lost 8 bases, leaving 12 bases of the junction unmatched. From germline, CDR1 is ENHRY and CDR2 SYGVKD. The length of the CDR3 is 16 residues. The CDR3 protein is CAISRGEREGTDTQYF. The CDR3 DNA sequence: TGTGCCATCTCTCGGGGGGAACGGGAGGGCACAGATACGCAGTATTTT.

This clone was detected only a few times. The rearrangement links TRBV9 to TRBJ2-2; D may correspond to TRBD1 or TRBD2 (6 bases each). Germline values: CDR1 SGDLS, CDR2 YYNGEE. The CDR3 contains 13 residues. V was pared by 3 bases and J by 6 bases, with 9 bases between. The chain's CDR3 is CASSAGAAGELFF. CDR3 bases: TGTGCCAGCAGCGCGGGGGCCGCCGGGGAGCTGTTTTTT.

This rearrangement joins TRBV27 to TRBJ2-2; D is ambiguous. CDR1 is MNHEY, CDR2 SMNVEV, per germline (reference sequence). The V end was cut by 0 bases, the J end by 7 bases, with 6 bases between. The CDR3 consists of 13 residues. DNA of the CDR3: TGTGCCAGCAGTTTATCAGGCGTCGGGGAGCTGTTTTTT. Amino acid sequence: CASSLSGVGELFF.

A remark on this clone: This sample includes further DNA sequences coding for the same CDR3. This sequence joins TRBV4-3 and TRBJ2-1, with a tentative D call TRBD2 (5 bases). Germline-derived CDR1 and CDR2 are LGHNA and YSLEER. The CDR3 is 15 residues long. Trimming removed 1 base from V and 3 bases from J, with 10 bases in between. Here the CDR3 reads CASSQGAGDYNEQFF. CDR3 bases: TGCGCCAGCAGCCAAGGCGCGGGTGACTACAATGAGCAGTTCTTC.

For the CDR3, the DNA is TGCGCCAGCAGGGCCGGGACTAGAGACCAAGAGACCCAGTACTTC. Protein product: CASRAGTRDQETQYF. J is TRBJ2-5 and V is TRBV10-2, with 8 bases that match TRBD2. V lost 6 bases and J lost 0; bases outside the gene matches: 6. CDR3 length: 15 amino acids. Germline V gene lookup returns CDR1 WSHSY and CDR2 SAAADI.

V is TRBV6-2 or TRBV6-3 and J is TRBJ2-7; D is undetermined. Trimming stripped 2 bases from V and 0 bases from J, with 14 bases between. The CDR3 sequence is 16 residues long. Germline assignment: CDR1 MNHEY and CDR2 SVGEGT. CDR3 region: CASSYPTYTISYEQYF. Here the CDR3 DNA reads TGTGCCAGCAGTTACCCAACCTACACCATCTCCTACGAGCAGTACTTC.

The V call is TRBV9, the J call TRBJ1-4; 9 bases agree with TRBD1. The CDR3 is made up of 14 amino acids. V lost 5 bases, J lost 6 bases, and 5 bases stayed unmatched. Germline values: CDR1 SGDLS, CDR2 YYNGEE. Here the CDR3 reads CASSPGTGYEKLFF. The CDR3 DNA sequence: TGTGCCAGCAGTCCAGGGACAGGGTATGAAAAACTGTTTTTT.

The chain joins TRBV5-1 to TRBJ2-5; a weak D match, TRBD1 (5 bases). Germline CDR1 SGHRS, CDR2 YFSETQ. V was shortened by 0 bases and J by 5 bases, with 5 bases between the two germline ends. This CDR3 is 12 amino acids long. The CDR3 loop is CASSLEGETQYF. The DNA for the CDR3 is TGCGCCAGCAGCTTGGAGGGGGAGACCCAGTACTTC. Based on the CDR3 plus reference TRBV5-1 and TRBJ2-5, the full variable domain is KAGVTQTPRYLIKTRGQQVTLSCSPISGHRSVSWYQQTPGQGLQFLFEYFSETQRNKGNFPGRFSGRQFSNSRSEMNVSTLELGDSALYLCASSLEGETQYFGPGTRLLVL.

The DNA for the CDR3 is TGTGCCAGCAGCTTGGCCCAGGGGGCTGGAGGCTACACCTTC. This codes for CASSLAQGAGGYTF. This chain connects TRBV5-6 to TRBJ1-2, with 8 bases aligning to TRBD1. Germline CDR1 reads SGHDT; CDR2 reads YYEEEE. CDR3 length equals 14 residues. J gave up 8 bases and V 0 bases, and 6 bases lay outside the gene matches.

This rearrangement joins TRBV30 to TRBJ2-3, with 8 bases identical to TRBD2. Germline CDR1 is GTSNPN and CDR2 is SVGIG (reference sequence). The CDR3 has 16 residues. Trimming removed 4 bases from V and 4 bases from J; junction bases left unmatched: 13. The CDR3 reads CAWKGVGGRRPDTQYF. CDR3 bases: TGTGCCTGGAAGGGGGTCGGCGGGAGGCGTCCAGATACGCAGTATTTT.

The V call is TRBV13, the J call TRBJ2-2; TRBD1 might be the D (5 bases). CDR3 length equals 16 residues. The germline CDR1 and CDR2 sequences are PRHDT and FYEKMQ (reference sequence). Trimming removed 3 bases at V and 1 base at J, with 12 bases between. CDR3 sequence: CASSFSGPQNTGELFF. CDR3 DNA: TGTGCCAGCAGCTTCTCAGGGCCGCAGAACACCGGGGAGCTGTTTTTT.

V and J are TRBV20-1 and TRBJ2-7; D gene ambiguous. Trimming stripped 5 bases from V and 5 bases from J, with 10 bases between. Germline CDR1 is DFQATT and CDR2 is SNEGSKA (reference sequence). The length of the CDR3 is 11 residues. CDR3 loop: CSAGQPNEQYF. CDR3 in DNA: TGCAGTGCTGGGCAGCCGAACGAGCAGTACTTC.

The rearrangement joins TRBV3-1 (or the pseudogene TRBV3-2) to TRBJ1-4, with a tentative D call TRBD1 (6 bases). The CDR3 has 17 amino acids. From germline, CDR1 is LGHDT and CDR2 YNNKEL (reference sequence). Trimming removed 2 bases from V and 4 bases from J, with 17 bases in between. The chain's CDR3 is CASSQRGTSSHNEKLFF. The CDR3 DNA sequence: TGTGCCAGCAGCCAAAGGGGGACAAGCTCCCATAATGAAAAACTGTTTTTT.

This chain connects TRBV19 to TRBJ1-2; 7 bases agree with TRBD1. V shed 9 bases, J shed 2 bases, and the junction held 12 bases outside the gene matches. This CDR3 region has 15 residues. Germline CDR1 reads LNHDA; CDR2 reads SQIVND (reference sequence). The CDR3 DNA is TGTGCCAGCGCGCTGGGACAGACCCAAAACTATGGCTACACCTTC. This sequence encodes CASALGQTQNYGYTF. The entire variable domain, with the rest obtained from reference TRBV19 and TRBJ1-2, is as follows: DGGITQSPKYLFRKEGQNVTLSCEQNLNHDAMYWYRQDPGQGLRLIYYSQIVNDFQKGDIAEGYSVSREKKESFPLTVTSAQKNPTAFYLCASALGQTQNYGYTFGSGTRLTVV.

V gene TRBV28 combines with J gene TRBJ1-4; D possibly corresponds to TRBD1 (5 bases). Germline V CDR1 and CDR2: MDHEN, SYDVKM. The CDR3 extends over 15 amino acids. Deletions cut 6 bases from V and 5 bases from J, with 16 bases between. The CDR3 here is CASSPPWGENEKLFF. CDR3 DNA: TGTGCCAGCAGCCCCCCATGGGGGGAGAATGAAAAACTGTTTTTT.

A single count supports this clone. The V call is TRBV7-9, the J call TRBJ2-3; D remains ambiguous. CDR1 and CDR2 (germline): SEHNR, FQNEAQ (reference sequence). The CDR3 length is 16 residues. V lost 7 bases and J 6 bases, leaving 23 bases between the germline ends. This chain's CDR3 is CASTDIFGGEKDTQYF. In DNA, the CDR3 is TGTGCCAGCACCGATATTTTTGGCGGTGAGAAGGATACGCAGTATTTT.

This clone was counted once. The chain joins TRBV5-4 to TRBJ2-1; D is unresolved. The germline V and J ends were trimmed by 0 bases and 12 bases, with 10 bases remaining between them. The germline V gene has CDR1 SGHNT and CDR2 YYREEE (reference sequence). CDR3 length equals 12 residues. The CDR3 sequence is CASSLDAERQFF. The CDR3 DNA sequence: TGTGCCAGCAGCTTGGACGCAGAGAGGCAGTTCTTC.

The V call is TRBV19, the J call TRBJ1-1, with D perhaps matching TRBD1 (5 bases). V lost 5 bases, J lost 3 bases, and 16 bases lay in between. This CDR3 is built from 15 residues. Germline V gene sequence: CDR1 LNHDA, CDR2 SQIVND (reference sequence). Here the CDR3 DNA reads TGTGCCAGTAGTGTGCAGGGTGGTTTGTACACTGAAGCTTTCTTT. The encoded protein is CASSVQGGLYTEAFF.

The V gene is TRBV7-2, the J gene TRBJ1-4; 7 bases are a match to TRBD1. Germline CDR1 SGHTA, CDR2 FQGNSA. The CDR3 is made up of 16 amino acids. V was clipped by 5 bases and J by 7 bases; unmatched bases: 13. CDR3 in DNA: TGTGCCAGCAGCCCCCGGGCACAGGGGCTCTCTGAAAAACTGTTTTTT. Translation gives CASSPRAQGLSEKLFF.